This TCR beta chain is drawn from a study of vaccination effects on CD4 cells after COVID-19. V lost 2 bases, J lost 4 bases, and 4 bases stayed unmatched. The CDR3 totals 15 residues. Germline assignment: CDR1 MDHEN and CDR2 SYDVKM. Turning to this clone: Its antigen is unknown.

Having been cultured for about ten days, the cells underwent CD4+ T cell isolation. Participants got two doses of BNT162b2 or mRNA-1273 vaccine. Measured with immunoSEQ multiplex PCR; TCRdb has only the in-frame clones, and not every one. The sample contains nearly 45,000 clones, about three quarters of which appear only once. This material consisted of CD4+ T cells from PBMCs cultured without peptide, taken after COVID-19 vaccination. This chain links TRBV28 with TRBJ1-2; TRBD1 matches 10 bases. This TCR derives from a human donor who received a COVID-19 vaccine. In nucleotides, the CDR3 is TGTGCCAGCAGTTTAGACAGGGGGCTCTCCTATGGCTACACCTTC. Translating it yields CASSLDRGLSYGYTF.